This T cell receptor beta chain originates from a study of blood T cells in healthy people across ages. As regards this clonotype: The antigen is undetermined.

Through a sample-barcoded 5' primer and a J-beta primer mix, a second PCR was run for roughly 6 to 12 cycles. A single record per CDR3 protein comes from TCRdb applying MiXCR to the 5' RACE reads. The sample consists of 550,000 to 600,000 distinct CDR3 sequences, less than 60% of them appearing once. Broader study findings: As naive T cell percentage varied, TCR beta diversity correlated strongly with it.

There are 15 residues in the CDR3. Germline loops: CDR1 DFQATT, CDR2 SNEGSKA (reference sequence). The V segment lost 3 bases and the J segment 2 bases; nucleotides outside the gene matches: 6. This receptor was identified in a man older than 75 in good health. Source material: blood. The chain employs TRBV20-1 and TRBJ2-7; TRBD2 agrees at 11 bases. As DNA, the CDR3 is TGCAGTGCTAGGCCGACTAGCGGGGTAACCTACGAGCAGTACTTC. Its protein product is CSARPTSGVTYEQYF.